The clone carrying this TCR beta chain was picked up many times. Its antigen remains unidentified. V was pared by 5 bases and J by 2 bases, with 17 bases between. The germline CDR1 and CDR2 sequences are SGHAT and FQNNGV. The CDR3 has 16 residues. These data originate in a study of early T cells in non-severe SARS-CoV-2 infection. Study context: Unsorted whole-blood RNA was sequenced in bulk, leaving chains unpaired. Whole-study findings and limits: VDJdb matches were skewed toward anti-spike CD8 T cell responses.

Unique molecular identifiers (one per individual cDNA molecule) were attached. TCRdb processed the 5' RACE reads anew with MiXCR; each CDR3 protein has one entry. The sample holds tens of thousands of distinct CDR3 sequences, about 15% seen once. The TCR sequence derives from an adult who was a healthcare worker with PCR-confirmed SARS-CoV-2 infection or an uninfected control (not recorded which). The specimen was whole blood, collected at baseline. This chain uses TRBV11-2 with TRBJ2-3; D is unresolved. The CDR3 region has the DNA TGTGCCAGCAGCCTACTGGGCGGATTCGACACAGATACGCAGTATTTT. Translating it yields CASSLLGGFDTDTQYF.